This T cell receptor beta chain was observed in a study of blood T cell repertoires in COVID-19. Study overall: The origin of the acute and convalescent COVID-19 samples was the United States, Italy and Spain. PBMCs, B-cell-depleted T cells, or T cells were the source of the cDNA or gDNA that made up the material.

Germline values: CDR1 SGDLS, CDR2 YYNGEE. V was pared by 3 bases and J by 4 bases, with 20 bases between. This CDR3 has 17 amino acids. In the authors' workflow: The authors estimated nucleated cell counts from reference gene primer amplification. TCRdb's table, derived via immunoSEQ multiplex PCR, lists solely in-frame clones and lacks some. V and J calls and clone size are as listed in that table; D and trimming were resolved from the DNA. The table includes hundreds of thousands of clones, approximately 85% detected once. This rearrangement joins TRBV9 to TRBJ1-3; D is undetermined. This receptor was taken from a man aged 50 to 60 with active or convalescent COVID-19. Sequenced material: peripheral blood. The CDR3 spells CASSGRPGGVQGNTIYF. The CDR3 nucleotides are TGTGCCAGCAGCGGTCGCCCCGGCGGGGTACAGGGAAACACCATATATTTT. Looking up the rest from reference TRBV9 and TRBJ1-3 gives the full variable domain: DSGVTQTPKHLITATGQRVTLRCSPRSGDLSVYWYQQSLDQGLQFLIQYYNGEERAKGNILERFSAQQFPDLHSELNLSSLELGDSALYFCASSGRPGGVQGNTIYFGEGSWLTVV.